The T cell receptor (beta chain) described here comes from a study of cytomegalovirus exposure and HLA in healthy donors. PCR employed 60 Vbeta and 13 Jbeta primers. TCRdb's table, derived via immunoSEQ multiplex PCR, lists solely in-frame clones and lacks some. The sample consists of about 98,000 clones, about 80% of them appearing once. Germline CDR1 SGDLS, CDR2 YYNGEE. The CDR3 totals 14 residues. The V and J ends lost 4 bases and 7 bases, in that order; junction bases with no gene match: 5. This chain links TRBV9 with TRBJ2-2, with 9 bases fitting TRBD2. This TCR was sampled from a man in his late teens or twenties in good health and CMV-seropositive. The specimen sequenced was PBMCs. CDR3 sequence (DNA): TGTGCCAGCAGCCCCCGAGCGGGGGGCGGGGAGCTGTTTTTT. It encodes CASSPRAGGGELFF.